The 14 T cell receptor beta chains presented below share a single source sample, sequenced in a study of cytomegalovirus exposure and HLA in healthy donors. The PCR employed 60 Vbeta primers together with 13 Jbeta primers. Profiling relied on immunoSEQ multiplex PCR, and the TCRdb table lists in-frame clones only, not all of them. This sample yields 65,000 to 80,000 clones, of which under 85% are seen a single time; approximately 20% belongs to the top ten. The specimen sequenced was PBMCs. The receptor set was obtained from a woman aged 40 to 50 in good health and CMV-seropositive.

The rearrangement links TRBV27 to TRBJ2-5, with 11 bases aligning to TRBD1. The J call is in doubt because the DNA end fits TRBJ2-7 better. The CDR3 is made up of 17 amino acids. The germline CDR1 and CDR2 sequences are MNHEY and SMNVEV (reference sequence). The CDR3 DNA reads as TGTGCCAGCAGTTACAAATCCGGGACAGGGGGCTCCTACGAGCAGTACTTC. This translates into CASSYKSGTGGSYEQYF.

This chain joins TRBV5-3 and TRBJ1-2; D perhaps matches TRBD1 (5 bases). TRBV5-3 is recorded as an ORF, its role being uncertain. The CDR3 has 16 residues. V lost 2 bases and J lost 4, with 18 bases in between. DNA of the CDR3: TGTGCCAGAAGCTTTGGGGCGTGTTTACCTGGCTATGGCTACACCTTC. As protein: CARSFGACLPGYGYTF.

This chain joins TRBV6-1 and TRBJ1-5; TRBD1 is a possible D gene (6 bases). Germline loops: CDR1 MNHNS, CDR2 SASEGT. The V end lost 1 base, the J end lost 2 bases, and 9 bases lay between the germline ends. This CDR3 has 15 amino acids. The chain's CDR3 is CASSEGPGGNQPQHF. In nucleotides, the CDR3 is TGTGCCAGCAGTGAAGGCCCAGGGGGCAATCAGCCCCAGCATTTT.

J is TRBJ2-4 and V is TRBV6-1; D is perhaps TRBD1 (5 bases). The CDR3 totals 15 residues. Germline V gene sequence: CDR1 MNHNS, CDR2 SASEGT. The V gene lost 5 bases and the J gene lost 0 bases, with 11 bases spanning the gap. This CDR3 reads CASSLDRLAKNIQYF. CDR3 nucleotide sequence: TGTGCCAGCAGTCTAGACAGACTAGCCAAAAACATTCAGTACTTC.

CDR3: CASSVGVWGDHSTDTQYF. CDR3 nucleotide sequence: TGTGCCAGCAGTGTTGGGGTCTGGGGGGACCACAGCACAGATACGCAGTATTTT. The chain uses TRBV6-1 and TRBJ2-3, with D perhaps matching TRBD2 (6 bases). Germline V gene sequence: CDR1 MNHNS, CDR2 SASEGT. The CDR3 totals 18 residues. V was shortened by 4 bases and J by 0 bases, with 20 bases between the two germline ends.

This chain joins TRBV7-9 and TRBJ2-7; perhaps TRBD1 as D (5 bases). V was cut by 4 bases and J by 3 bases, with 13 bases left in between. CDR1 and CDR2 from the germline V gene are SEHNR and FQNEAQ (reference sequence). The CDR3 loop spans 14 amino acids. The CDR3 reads CASSYERGGYEQYF. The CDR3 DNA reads TGTGCCAGCAGCTACGAAAGGGGCGGCTACGAGCAGTACTTC.

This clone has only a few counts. The CDR3 spells CASSAAVDEQFF. The DNA of the CDR3 is TGTGCCAGCAGTGCGGCGGTCGATGAGCAGTTCTTC. The chain recombines TRBV9 with TRBJ2-1; D is unclear. V lost 5 bases to trimming and J lost 8 bases, with 11 bases between them. Per the germline V gene, CDR1 is SGDLS and CDR2 is YYNGEE. The CDR3 is 12 amino acids.

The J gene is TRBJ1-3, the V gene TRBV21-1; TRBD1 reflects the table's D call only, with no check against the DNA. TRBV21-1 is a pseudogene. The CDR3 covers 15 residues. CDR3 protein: CASSNPGQGVNTIYF. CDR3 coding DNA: TGTGCCAGCAGCAACCCGGGACAGGGTGTAAACACCATATATTTT.

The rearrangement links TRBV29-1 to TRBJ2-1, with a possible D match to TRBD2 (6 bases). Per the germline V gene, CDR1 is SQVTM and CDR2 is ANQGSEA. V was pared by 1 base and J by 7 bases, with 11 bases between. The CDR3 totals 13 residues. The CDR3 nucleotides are TGCAGCGTTGAAGTGGCGGGGCGGAATGAGCAGTTCTTC. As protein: CSVEVAGRNEQFF.

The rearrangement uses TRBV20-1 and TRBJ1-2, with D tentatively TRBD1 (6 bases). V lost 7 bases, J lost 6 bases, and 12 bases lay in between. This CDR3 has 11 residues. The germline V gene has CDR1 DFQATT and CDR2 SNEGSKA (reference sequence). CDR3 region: CSGFGTHGYTF. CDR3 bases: TGCAGTGGGTTCGGGACACATGGCTACACCTTC.

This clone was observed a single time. Here the CDR3 reads CASSLGPPETEAFF. CDR3 nucleotide sequence: TGTGCCAGCAGCTTGGGACCCCCGGAGACTGAAGCTTTCTTT. V gene TRBV5-6 combines with J gene TRBJ1-1; D gene uncertain. Trimming stripped 0 bases from V and 5 bases from J, with 11 bases between. Germline CDR1 SGHDT, CDR2 YYEEEE. This CDR3 is 14 amino acids long. Together with reference TRBV5-6 and TRBJ1-1, the CDR3 gives the full variable domain: DAGVTQSPTHLIKTRGQQVTLRCSPKSGHDTVSWYQQALGQGPQFIFQYYEEEERQRGNFPDRFSGHQFPNYSSELNVNALLLGDSALYLCASSLGPPETEAFFGQGTRLTVV.

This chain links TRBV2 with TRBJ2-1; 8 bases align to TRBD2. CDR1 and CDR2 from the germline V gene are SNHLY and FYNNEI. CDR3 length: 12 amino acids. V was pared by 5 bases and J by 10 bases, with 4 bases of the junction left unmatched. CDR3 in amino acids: CASSLAGFEQFF. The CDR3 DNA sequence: TGTGCCAGCAGTTTAGCGGGATTCGAGCAGTTCTTC.

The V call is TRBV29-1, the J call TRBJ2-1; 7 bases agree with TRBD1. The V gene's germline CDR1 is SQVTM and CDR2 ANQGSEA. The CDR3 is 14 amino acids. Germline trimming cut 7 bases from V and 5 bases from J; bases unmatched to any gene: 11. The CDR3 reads CSGNPGQQNNEQFF. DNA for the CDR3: TGCAGCGGGAACCCGGGACAGCAAAACAATGAGCAGTTCTTC.

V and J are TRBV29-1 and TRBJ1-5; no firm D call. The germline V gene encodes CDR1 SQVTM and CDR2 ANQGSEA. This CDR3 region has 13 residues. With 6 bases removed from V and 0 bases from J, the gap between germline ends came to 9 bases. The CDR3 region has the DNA TGCAGCGTGGCGGGGTCTAGCAATCAGCCCCAGCATTTT. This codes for CSVAGSSNQPQHF.